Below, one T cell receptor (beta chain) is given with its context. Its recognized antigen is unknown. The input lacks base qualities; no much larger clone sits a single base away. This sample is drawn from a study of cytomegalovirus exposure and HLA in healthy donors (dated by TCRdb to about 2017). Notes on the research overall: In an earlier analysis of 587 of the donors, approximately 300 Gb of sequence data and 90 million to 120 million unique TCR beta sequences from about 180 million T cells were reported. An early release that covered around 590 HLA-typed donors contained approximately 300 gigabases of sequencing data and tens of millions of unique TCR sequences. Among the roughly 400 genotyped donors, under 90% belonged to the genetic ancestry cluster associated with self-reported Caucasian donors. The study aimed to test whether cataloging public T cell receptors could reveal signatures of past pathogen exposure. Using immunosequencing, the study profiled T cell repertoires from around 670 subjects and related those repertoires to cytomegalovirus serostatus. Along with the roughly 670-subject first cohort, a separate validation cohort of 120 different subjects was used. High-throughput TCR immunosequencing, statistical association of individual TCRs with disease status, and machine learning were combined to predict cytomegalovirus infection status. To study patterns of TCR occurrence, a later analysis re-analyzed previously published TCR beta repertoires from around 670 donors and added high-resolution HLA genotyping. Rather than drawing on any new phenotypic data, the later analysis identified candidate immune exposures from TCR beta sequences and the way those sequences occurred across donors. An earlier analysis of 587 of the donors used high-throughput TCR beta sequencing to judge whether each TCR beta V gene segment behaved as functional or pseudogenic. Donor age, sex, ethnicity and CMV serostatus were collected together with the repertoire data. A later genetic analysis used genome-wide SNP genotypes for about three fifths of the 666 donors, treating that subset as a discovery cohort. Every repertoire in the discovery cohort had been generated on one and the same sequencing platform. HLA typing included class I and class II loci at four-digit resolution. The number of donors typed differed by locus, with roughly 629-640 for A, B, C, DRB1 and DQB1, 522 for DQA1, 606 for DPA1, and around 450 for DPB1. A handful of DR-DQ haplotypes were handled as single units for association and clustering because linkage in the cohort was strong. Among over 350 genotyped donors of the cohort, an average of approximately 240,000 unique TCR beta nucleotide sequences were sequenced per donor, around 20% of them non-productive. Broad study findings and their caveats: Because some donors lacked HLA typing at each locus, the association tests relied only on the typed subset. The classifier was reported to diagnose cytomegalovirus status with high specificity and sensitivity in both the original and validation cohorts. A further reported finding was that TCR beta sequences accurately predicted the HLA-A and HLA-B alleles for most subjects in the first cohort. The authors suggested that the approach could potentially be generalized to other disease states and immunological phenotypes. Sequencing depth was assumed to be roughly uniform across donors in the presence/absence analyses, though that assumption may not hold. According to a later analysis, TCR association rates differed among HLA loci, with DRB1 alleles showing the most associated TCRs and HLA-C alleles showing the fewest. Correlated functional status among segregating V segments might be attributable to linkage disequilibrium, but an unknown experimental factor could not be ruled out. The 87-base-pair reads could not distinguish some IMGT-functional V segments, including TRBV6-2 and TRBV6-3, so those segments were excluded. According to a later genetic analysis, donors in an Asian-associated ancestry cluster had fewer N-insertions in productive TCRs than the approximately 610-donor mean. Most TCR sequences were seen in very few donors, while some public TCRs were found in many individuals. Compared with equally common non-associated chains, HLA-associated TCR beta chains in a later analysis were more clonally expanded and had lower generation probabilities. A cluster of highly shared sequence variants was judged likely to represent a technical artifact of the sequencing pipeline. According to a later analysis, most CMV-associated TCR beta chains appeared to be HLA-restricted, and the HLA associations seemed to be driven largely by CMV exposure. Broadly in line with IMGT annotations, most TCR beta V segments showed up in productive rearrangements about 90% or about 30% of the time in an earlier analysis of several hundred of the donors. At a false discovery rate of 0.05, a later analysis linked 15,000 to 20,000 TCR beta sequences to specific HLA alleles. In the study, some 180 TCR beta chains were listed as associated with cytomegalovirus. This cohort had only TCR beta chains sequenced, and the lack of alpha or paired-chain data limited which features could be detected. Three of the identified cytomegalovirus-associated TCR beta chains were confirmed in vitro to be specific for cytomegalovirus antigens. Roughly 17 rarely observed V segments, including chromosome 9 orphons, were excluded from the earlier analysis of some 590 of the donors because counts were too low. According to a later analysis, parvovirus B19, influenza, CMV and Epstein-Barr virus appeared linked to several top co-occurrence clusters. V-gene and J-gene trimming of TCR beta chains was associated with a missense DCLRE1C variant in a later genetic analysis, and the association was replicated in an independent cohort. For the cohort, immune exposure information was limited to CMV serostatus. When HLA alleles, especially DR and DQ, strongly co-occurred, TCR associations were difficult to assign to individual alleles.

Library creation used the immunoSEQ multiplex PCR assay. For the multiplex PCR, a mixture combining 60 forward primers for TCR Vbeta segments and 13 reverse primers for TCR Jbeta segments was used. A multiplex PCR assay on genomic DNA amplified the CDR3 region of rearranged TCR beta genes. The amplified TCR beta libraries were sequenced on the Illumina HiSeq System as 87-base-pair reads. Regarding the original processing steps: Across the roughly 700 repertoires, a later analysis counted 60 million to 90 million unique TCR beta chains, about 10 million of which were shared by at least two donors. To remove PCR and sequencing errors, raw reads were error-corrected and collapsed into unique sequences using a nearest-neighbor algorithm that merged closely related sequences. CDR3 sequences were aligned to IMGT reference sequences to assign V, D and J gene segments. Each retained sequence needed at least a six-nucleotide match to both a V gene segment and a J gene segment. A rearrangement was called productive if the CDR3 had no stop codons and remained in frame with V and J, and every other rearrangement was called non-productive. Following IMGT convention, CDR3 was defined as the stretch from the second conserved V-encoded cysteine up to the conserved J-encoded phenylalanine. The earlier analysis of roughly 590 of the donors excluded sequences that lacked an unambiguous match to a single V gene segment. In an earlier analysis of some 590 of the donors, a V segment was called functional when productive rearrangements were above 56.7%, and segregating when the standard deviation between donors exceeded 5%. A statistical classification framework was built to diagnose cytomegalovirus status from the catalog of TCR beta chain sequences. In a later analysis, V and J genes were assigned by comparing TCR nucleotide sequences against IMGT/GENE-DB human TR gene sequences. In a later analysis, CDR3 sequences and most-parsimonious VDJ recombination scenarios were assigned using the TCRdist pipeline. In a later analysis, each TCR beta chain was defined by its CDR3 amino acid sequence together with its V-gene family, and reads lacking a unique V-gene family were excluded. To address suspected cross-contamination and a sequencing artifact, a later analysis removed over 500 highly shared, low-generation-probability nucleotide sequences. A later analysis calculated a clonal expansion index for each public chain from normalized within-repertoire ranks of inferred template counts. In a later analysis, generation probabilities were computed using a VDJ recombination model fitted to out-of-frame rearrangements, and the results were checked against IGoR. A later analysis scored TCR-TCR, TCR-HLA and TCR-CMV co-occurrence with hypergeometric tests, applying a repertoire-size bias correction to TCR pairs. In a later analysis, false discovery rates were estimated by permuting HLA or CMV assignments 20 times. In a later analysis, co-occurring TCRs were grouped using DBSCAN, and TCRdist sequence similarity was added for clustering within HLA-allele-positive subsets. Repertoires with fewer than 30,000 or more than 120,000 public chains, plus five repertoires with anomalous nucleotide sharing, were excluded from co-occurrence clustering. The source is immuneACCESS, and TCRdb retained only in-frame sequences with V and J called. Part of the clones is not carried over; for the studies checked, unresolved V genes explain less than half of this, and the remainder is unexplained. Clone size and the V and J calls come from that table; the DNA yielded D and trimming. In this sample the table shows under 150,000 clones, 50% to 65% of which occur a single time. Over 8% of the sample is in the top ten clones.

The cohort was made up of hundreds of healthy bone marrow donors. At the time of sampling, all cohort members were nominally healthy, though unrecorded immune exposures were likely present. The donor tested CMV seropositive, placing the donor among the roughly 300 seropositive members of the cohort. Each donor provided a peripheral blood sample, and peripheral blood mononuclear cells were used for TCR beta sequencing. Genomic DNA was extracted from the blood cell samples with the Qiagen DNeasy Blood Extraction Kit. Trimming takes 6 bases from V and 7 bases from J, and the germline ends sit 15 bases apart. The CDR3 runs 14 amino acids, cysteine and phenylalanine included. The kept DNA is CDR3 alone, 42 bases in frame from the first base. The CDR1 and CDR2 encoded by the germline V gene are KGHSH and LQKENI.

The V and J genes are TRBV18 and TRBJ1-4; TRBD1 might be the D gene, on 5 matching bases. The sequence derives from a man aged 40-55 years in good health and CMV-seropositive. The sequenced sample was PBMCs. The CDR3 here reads CASSRGHDAEKLFF. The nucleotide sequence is TGTGCCAGCTCGCGAGGACATGACGCTGAAAAACTGTTTTTT.